Presented here are 20 T cell receptor beta chains from one specimen sequenced in a study of PD-L1 blockade in urothelial cancer. As to time point: peripheral blood 6 weeks after treatment start. Sequencing used immunoSEQ multiplex PCR; TCRdb keeps in-frame clones, though not all of them. The table records tens of thousands of clones, 79% of them present only once. The specimen comprised PBMCs, sampled around atezolizumab (anti-PD-L1) treatment. The source is a man aged 70-80 years with urothelial cancer.

This clone came up a few times. The J gene is TRBJ1-3, the V gene TRBV2; maybe TRBD1 (5 bases). This CDR3 is built from 13 residues. Trimming left V 9 bases short and J 9 bases short, with 18 bases between. The germline V gene encodes CDR1 SNHLY and CDR2 FYNNEI. CDR3 protein: CASRRGPGGTIYF. Written as DNA, the CDR3 is TGTGCCAGTCGGAGGGGCCCCGGAGGCACCATATATTTT.

The chain has TRBV4-3 and TRBJ2-5; D may be TRBD2 (7 bases). V was cut by 1 base and J by 5 bases, with 17 bases left in between. CDR3 length: 16 residues. Germline V gene sequence: CDR1 LGHNA, CDR2 YSLEER. The DNA for the CDR3 is TGCGCCAGCAGCCAAGGGCGGGGGCGCCCCGGGGAGACCCAGTACTTC. Amino acids: CASSQGRGRPGETQYF.

The chain carries TRBV28 and TRBJ1-1, with 9 bases identical to TRBD1. J was trimmed by 1 base and V by 9 bases; bases with no gene match: 3. The CDR3 is made up of 13 amino acids. Germline CDR1 reads MDHEN; CDR2 reads SYDVKM. The CDR3 loop is CASRQGGNTEAFF. CDR3 nucleotide sequence: TGTGCCAGTCGACAGGGGGGGAACACTGAAGCTTTCTTT.

A few counts support this clone. V and J are TRBV5-4 and TRBJ2-7; 8 bases match TRBD1. Looked up from germline, CDR1 is SGHNT and CDR2 is YYREEE (reference sequence). The J segment lost 4 bases and the V segment lost 4 bases, leaving 7 bases of the junction unmatched. The CDR3 loop spans 14 amino acids. The CDR3 is CASSKPGQEYEQYF. CDR3 DNA sequence: TGTGCCAGCAGCAAGCCGGGACAGGAGTACGAGCAGTACTTC.

The chain uses TRBV28 and TRBJ2-3, with D tentatively TRBD2 (7 bases). The germline V gene encodes CDR1 MDHEN and CDR2 SYDVKM. Trimming cost V 6 bases and J 4 bases, with 14 bases left between them. The CDR3 is 14 amino acids. The DNA for the CDR3 is TGTGCCAGCAGCCTGGGGGGGGCTTCAGATACGCAGTATTTT. Its translation: CASSLGGASDTQYF.

The chain links TRBV4-3 to TRBJ2-3; D remains unclear. Germline lookup yields CDR1 LGHNA and CDR2 YSLEER. This CDR3 region has 14 residues. V lost 3 bases to trimming and J lost 1 base, with 8 bases between them. The CDR3 is CASSHASGTDTQYF. CDR3 nucleotides: TGCGCCAGCAGCCACGCGAGCGGCACAGATACGCAGTATTTT.

This sequence joins TRBV10-3 and TRBJ1-1, with 12 positions matching TRBD1. The germline gives CDR1 ENHRY, CDR2 SYGVKD. J lost 1 base, V lost 6 bases, and 3 bases had no gene match. The CDR3 sequence is 15 residues long. This CDR3 is CAIRGQGAENTEAFF. The CDR3 DNA follows: TGTGCCATCAGGGGACAGGGGGCGGAGAACACTGAAGCTTTCTTT.

In regard to this clone: This sample also contains other DNA sequences that code for the same CDR3. The CDR3 sequence: CASRVTLGAKGVYEQYF. The CDR3 region has the DNA TGTGCCAGCAGGGTGACCCTCGGAGCGAAAGGGGTTTACGAGCAGTACTTC. The V call is TRBV28, the J call TRBJ2-7, with D perhaps matching TRBD1 (5 bases). There are 17 residues in the CDR3. Trimming cost V 6 bases and J 4 bases, with 25 bases left between them. Per the germline V gene, CDR1 is MDHEN and CDR2 is SYDVKM.

The chain combines TRBV4-3 with TRBJ2-2, with TRBD2 as a possible D gene (6 bases). The CDR3 consists of 12 residues. CDR1 and CDR2 from the germline V gene are LGHNA and YSLEER. With 8 bases removed from V and 5 bases from J, the gap between germline ends came to 9 bases. The CDR3 DNA reads as TGCGCCAGCCAACGGGGGACCGGGGAGCTGTTTTTT. It is translated as CASQRGTGELFF.

The chain is built from TRBV7-3 and TRBJ2-2, with D perhaps matching TRBD2 (6 bases). Trimming shortened V by 4 bases and J by 6 bases, and 6 bases separated the two germline ends. The CDR3 has 12 residues. Germline assignment: CDR1 SGHTA and CDR2 FQGTGA. The CDR3 nucleotides read TGTGCCAGCAGCTGGGGGGCCGGGGAGCTGTTTTTT. This sequence encodes CASSWGAGELFF.

The chain uses TRBV7-3 and TRBJ2-1; 9 bases map to TRBD1. The CDR3 has 14 amino acids. V shed 5 bases and J 7 bases; nucleotides not matched to a gene: 6. Germline V CDR1 and CDR2: SGHTA, FQGTGA. The CDR3 spells CASSQGQGWNEQFF. DNA of the CDR3: TGTGCCAGCAGCCAGGGACAGGGTTGGAATGAGCAGTTCTTC. Combining the CDR3 with reference TRBV7-3 and TRBJ2-1 gives the whole variable domain GAGVSQTPSNKVTEKGKYVELRCDPISGHTALYWYRQSLGQGPEFLIYFQGTGAADDSGLPNDRFFAVRPEGSVSTLKIQRTERGDSAVYLCASSQGQGWNEQFFGPGTRLTVL.

In this sample, this clone turned up a few times. The rearrangement uses TRBV5-5 and TRBJ1-1, with 10 bases identical to TRBD1. The V gene end was trimmed by 4 bases and the J gene end by 8 bases; junction bases not matched to a gene: 5. The V gene's germline CDR1 is SGHKS and CDR2 YYEKEE (reference sequence). The CDR3 is made up of 13 amino acids. The CDR3 nucleotides read TGTGCCAGCAGCACCGGGACAGGGGTAGAAGCTTTCTTT. Its protein product is CASSTGTGVEAFF.

The V call is TRBV27, the J call TRBJ1-1; D not certain. Deletions cut 0 bases from V and 1 base from J, with 18 bases between. In germline, CDR1 is MNHEY, CDR2 SMNVEV (reference sequence). CDR3 size: 18 residues. CDR3 loop: CASSLSVFVADQNTEAFF. Written as DNA, the CDR3 is TGTGCCAGCAGTTTATCTGTGTTCGTGGCTGATCAGAACACTGAAGCTTTCTTT.

The chain has TRBV7-3 and TRBJ2-5; D is uncertain. The germline gives CDR1 SGHTA, CDR2 FQGTGA. This CDR3 region has 13 residues. Trimming left V 3 bases short and J 7 bases short, with 12 bases between. The CDR3 region has the DNA TGTGCCAGCAGCTTCGAGATATCGGGGACCCAGTACTTC. Its translation is CASSFEISGTQYF.

This clone was observed once. The CDR3 reads CSVEGGAGGAGDTQYF. As DNA, the CDR3 is TGCAGCGTTGAAGGGGGAGCGGGGGGGGCGGGAGATACGCAGTATTTT. The rearrangement uses TRBV29-1 and TRBJ2-3; TRBD2 agrees at 10 bases. V lost 1 base, J lost 5 bases, and 9 bases stayed unmatched. The CDR3 extends over 16 amino acids. Germline lookup yields CDR1 SQVTM and CDR2 ANQGSEA.

The rearrangement joins TRBV6-5 to TRBJ2-7, with no clear D. The CDR3 runs 12 residues. Germline V gene sequence: CDR1 MNHEY, CDR2 SVGAGI. V gave up 4 bases and J gave up 1 base, with 5 bases separating them. CDR3: CASSSLSYEQYF. The DNA of the CDR3 is TGTGCCAGCAGTTCCTTATCCTACGAGCAGTACTTC.

This chain connects TRBV7-2 to TRBJ2-5; D perhaps matches TRBD1 (6 bases). V shed 3 bases and J shed 0 bases, with 11 bases lying between them. Germline V gene lookup returns CDR1 SGHTA and CDR2 FQGNSA. The CDR3 is 15 residues long. The CDR3 here is CASSLDSQYQETQYF. CDR3 nucleotides: TGTGCCAGCAGCTTGGACAGCCAGTACCAAGAGACCCAGTACTTC.

This chain joins TRBV7-6 and TRBJ2-3; a possible D gene is TRBD1 (6 bases). Germline V gene lookup returns CDR1 SGHVS and CDR2 FNYEAQ. Trimming pared 5 bases from V and 1 base from J, leaving 10 bases between. This CDR3 is 14 amino acids long. The CDR3 region has the DNA TGTGCCAGCAGCCGGGCAGGGGGCACAGATACGCAGTATTTT. This encodes CASSRAGGTDTQYF.

This clone was seen a few times. The chain employs TRBV19 and TRBJ1-3; TRBD1 is a possible D gene (5 bases). The V gene's germline CDR1 is LNHDA and CDR2 SQIVND (reference sequence). V was trimmed by 5 bases and J by 0 bases, leaving 8 bases between them. CDR3 size: 14 residues. The CDR3 DNA follows: TGTGCCAGTAGTTCTCAGGGCTCTGGAAACACCATATATTTT. This translates into CASSSQGSGNTIYF.

The genes are TRBV29-1 and TRBJ2-1, with 11 bases identical to TRBD1. Germline V gene lookup returns CDR1 SQVTM and CDR2 ANQGSEA. Trimming at V came to 6 bases and at J to 4 bases, leaving 5 bases not matched to a gene. The CDR3 extends over 14 amino acids. The CDR3 loop reads CSVDRGRGYNEQFF. The DNA of the CDR3 is TGCAGCGTGGACAGGGGGCGCGGGTACAATGAGCAGTTCTTC.